The rows below give T cell receptor beta chains drawn from one sample of a study of cytomegalovirus exposure and HLA in healthy donors. Clones were sequenced by immunoSEQ multiplex PCR, and TCRdb holds only the in-frame ones, with some missing. The sample has under 70,000 clones, about 80% seen once; the top ten hold around 2.8%. Sequencing used PBMCs. Receptor source: a man aged 45-65 years in good health and CMV-seronegative. Each CDR3 is given with its conserved first and last residue. A D gene is named only where the DNA matches it firmly. Where a row states a size, it is once, few, many or the class of an expanded clone; other rows omit it.

cdr3_length	v_call	clone_size	d_call	j_call	cdr3_aa	cdr3_nt
16	TRBV9	NA	NA	TRBJ2-3	CASSVGGGAVTDTQYF	TGTGCCAGCAGCGTGGGTGGAGGGGCCGTCACAGATACGCAGTATTTT
16	TRBV11-3	few	NA	TRBJ1-5	CASSFFTGYSNQPQHF	TGTGCCAGCAGCTTCTTTACAGGGTATAGCAATCAGCCCCAGCATTTT
12	TRBV19	once	NA	TRBJ2-4	CASSPDIHIQYF	TGTGCCAGTAGTCCGGACATACACATTCAGTACTTC
14	TRBV25-1	once	NA	TRBJ2-7	CASSQGHGPHEQYF	TGTGCCAGCAGTCAGGGACACGGGCCCCACGAGCAGTACTTC
13	TRBV7-8	NA	NA	TRBJ2-1	CASSLERDNEQFF	TGTGCCAGCAGCTTAGAGAGGGACAATGAGCAGTTCTTC
14	TRBV5-1	NA	NA	TRBJ1-1	CASSSWTPNTEAFF	TGCGCCAGCAGCTCCTGGACACCCAACACTGAAGCTTTCTTT
14	TRBV9	NA	NA	TRBJ1-1	CASSVGVSGAEAFF	TGTGCCAGCAGCGTCGGCGTATCAGGGGCTGAAGCTTTCTTT
14	TRBV19	NA	TRBD1	TRBJ2-2	CASSIGQGAGELFF	TGTGCCAGTAGTATAGGACAGGGTGCCGGGGAGCTGTTTTTT
12	TRBV19	NA	NA	TRBJ1-6	CASKYQDSPLHF	TGTGCCAGTAAATATCAGGATTCACCCCTCCACTTT
14	TRBV27	NA	NA	TRBJ1-5	CASSSYPPDQPQHF	TGTGCCAGCAGTTCCTACCCCCCCGATCAGCCCCAGCATTTT
15	TRBV7-2	NA	TRBD2	TRBJ2-2	CASSARGVGTGELFF	TGTGCCAGCAGCGCCCGGGGGGTAGGGACCGGGGAGCTGTTTTTT
16	TRBV5-6	once	TRBD1	TRBJ2-7	CASSLPPGQSNYEQYF	TGTGCCAGCAGCTTGCCTCCGGGACAGAGCAACTACGAGCAGTACTTC
21	TRBV28	NA	TRBD2	TRBJ2-7	CASSLFQRASGDVGTRPEQYF	TGTGCCAGCAGTTTATTCCAGAGGGCTAGCGGGGATGTTGGGACACGGCCTGAGCAGTACTTC
14	TRBV5-1	NA	TRBD1	TRBJ1-4	CASSFDRGFEKLFF	TGCGCCAGCAGCTTTGACAGGGGTTTTGAAAAACTGTTTTTT
17	TRBV4-2	NA	NA	TRBJ2-3	CASSQVPRGSSTDTQYF	TGTGCCAGCAGCCAAGTTCCTAGGGGATCTAGCACAGATACGCAGTATTTT
17	TRBV4-2	NA	TRBD2	TRBJ2-1	CASSQRLAGSVNNEQFF	TGTGCCAGCAGCCAACGACTAGCGGGGTCAGTTAACAATGAGCAGTTCTTC
14	TRBV9	NA	NA	TRBJ1-5	CASSAAGNNQPQHF	TGTGCCAGCAGCGCTGCGGGCAACAATCAGCCCCAGCATTTT
14	TRBV7-2	NA	NA	TRBJ1-5	CASSLSQGTQPQHF	TGTGCCAGCAGCTTAAGCCAGGGAACGCAGCCCCAGCATTTT
12	TRBV6-6	NA	TRBD1	TRBJ2-7	CASSYQGAEQYF	TGTGCCAGCAGTTACCAGGGGGCGGAGCAGTACTTC
15	TRBV5-4	NA	TRBD1	TRBJ2-7	CASSHHGTGGSEQYF	TGTGCCAGCAGCCACCACGGGACAGGGGGGAGCGAGCAGTACTTC
11	TRBV20-1	NA	NA	TRBJ2-1	CSANRANEQFF	TGCAGTGCTAACCGCGCAAATGAGCAGTTCTTC
16	TRBV19	NA	TRBD2	TRBJ2-7	CASSRTSGGASYEQYF	TGTGCCAGTAGCCGAACAAGCGGGGGGGCCTCCTACGAGCAGTACTTC
14	TRBV11-2	once	NA	TRBJ2-3	CASSLRQYSDTQYF	TGTGCCAGCAGCCTTAGACAGTACTCTGATACGCAGTATTTT
13	TRBV7-7	NA	NA	TRBJ2-2	CASSSGLNGELFF	TGTGCCAGCAGCTCCGGACTAAACGGGGAGCTGTTTTTT
13	TRBV2	NA	NA	TRBJ1-6	CASRTVGDSPLHF	TGTGCCAGCAGGACAGTAGGGGATTCACCCCTCCACTTT
15	TRBV14	NA	NA	TRBJ2-5	CASSQRLGSGETQYF	TGTGCCAGCAGCCAGAGACTAGGGTCGGGGGAGACCCAGTACTTC